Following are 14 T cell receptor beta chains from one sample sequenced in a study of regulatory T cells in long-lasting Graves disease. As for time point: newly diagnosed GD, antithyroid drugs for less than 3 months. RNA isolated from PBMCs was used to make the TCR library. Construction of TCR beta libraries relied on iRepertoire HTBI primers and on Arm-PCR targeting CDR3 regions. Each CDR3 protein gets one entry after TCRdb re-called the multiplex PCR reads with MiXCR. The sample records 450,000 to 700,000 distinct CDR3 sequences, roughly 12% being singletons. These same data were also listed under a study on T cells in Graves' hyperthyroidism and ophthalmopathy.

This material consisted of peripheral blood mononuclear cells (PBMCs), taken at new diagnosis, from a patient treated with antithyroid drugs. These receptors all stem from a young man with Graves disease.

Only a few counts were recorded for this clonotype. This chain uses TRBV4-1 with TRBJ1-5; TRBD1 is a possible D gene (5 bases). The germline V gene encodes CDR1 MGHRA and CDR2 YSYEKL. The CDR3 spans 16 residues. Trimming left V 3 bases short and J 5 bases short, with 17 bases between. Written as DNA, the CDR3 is TGCGCCAGCAGCCATCCCCAGGGACGGACGGATCAGCCCCAGCATTTT. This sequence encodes CASSHPQGRTDQPQHF.

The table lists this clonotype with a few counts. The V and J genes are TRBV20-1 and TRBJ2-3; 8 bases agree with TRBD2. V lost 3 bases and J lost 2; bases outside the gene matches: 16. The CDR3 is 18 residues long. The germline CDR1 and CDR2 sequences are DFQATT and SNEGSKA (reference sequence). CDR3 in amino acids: CSASALLELAANTDTQYF. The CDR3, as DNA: TGCAGTGCTAGCGCCCTCCTCGAACTAGCGGCGAACACAGATACGCAGTATTTT.

CDR3 nucleotides: TGTGCCAGCAGCTTAGCGGGAGGGCAAGGCGGGGAGCTGTTTTTT. It yields the protein CASSLAGGQGGELFF. The chain joins TRBV7-6 to TRBJ2-2, with 7 bases that match TRBD2. Trimming cost V 0 bases and J 7 bases; bases outside gene matches: 5. Per the germline V gene, CDR1 is SGHVS and CDR2 is FNYEAQ. The length of the CDR3 is 15 residues.

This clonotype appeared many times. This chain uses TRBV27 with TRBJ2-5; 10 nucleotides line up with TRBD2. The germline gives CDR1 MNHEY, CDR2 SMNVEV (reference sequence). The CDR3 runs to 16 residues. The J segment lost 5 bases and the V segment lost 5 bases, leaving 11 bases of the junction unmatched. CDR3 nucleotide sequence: TGTGCCAGCAGTAATCCCCCTAGCGGGAGTCGTGAGACCCAGTACTTC. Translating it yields CASSNPPSGSRETQYF.

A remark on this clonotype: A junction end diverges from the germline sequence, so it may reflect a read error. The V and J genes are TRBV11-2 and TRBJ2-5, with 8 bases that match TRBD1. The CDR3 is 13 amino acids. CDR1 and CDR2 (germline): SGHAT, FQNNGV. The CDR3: CAGSVQGVETQYF. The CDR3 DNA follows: TGTGCCGGCAGCGTACAGGGGGTCGAGACCCAGTACTTC.

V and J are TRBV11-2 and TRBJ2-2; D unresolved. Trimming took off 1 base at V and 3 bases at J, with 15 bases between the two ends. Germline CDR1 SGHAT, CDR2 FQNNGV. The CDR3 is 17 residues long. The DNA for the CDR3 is TGTGCCAGCAGCTTAGTTCCGGCCAACTCCCACACCGGGGAGCTGTTTTTT. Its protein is CASSLVPANSHTGELFF.

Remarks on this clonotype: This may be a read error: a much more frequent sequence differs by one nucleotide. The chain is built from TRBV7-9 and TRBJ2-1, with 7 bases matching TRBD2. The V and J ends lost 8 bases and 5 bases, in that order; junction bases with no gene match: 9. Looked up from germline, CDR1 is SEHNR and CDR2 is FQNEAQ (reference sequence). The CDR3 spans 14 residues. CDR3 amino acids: CASGDRDYHNEQFF. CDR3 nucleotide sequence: TGTGCCAGCGGCGACCGGGACTACCACAATGAGCAGTTCTTC.

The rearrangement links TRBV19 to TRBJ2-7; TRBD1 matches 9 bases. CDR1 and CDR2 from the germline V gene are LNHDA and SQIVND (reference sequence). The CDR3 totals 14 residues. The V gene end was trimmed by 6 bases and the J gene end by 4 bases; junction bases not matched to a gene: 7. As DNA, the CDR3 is TGTGCCAGTAGGAATAAGACAGGGGGATACGAGCAGTACTTC. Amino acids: CASRNKTGGYEQYF.

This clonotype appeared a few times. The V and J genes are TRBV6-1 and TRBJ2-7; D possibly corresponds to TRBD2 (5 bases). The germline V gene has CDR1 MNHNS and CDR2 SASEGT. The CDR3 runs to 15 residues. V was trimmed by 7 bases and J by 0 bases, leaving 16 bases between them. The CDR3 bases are TGTGCCAGCACCGCACCCGTAGCGTTCTCCTACGAGCAGTACTTC. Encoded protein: CASTAPVAFSYEQYF.

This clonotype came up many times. The CDR3 here is CASSLDGGLTEAFF. Written as DNA, the CDR3 is TGTGCCAGCAGCTTAGACGGGGGGTTGACTGAAGCTTTCTTT. The V and J genes are TRBV11-3 and TRBJ1-1; possibly TRBD1 for D (5 bases). The CDR3 is 14 residues long. The germline V gene has CDR1 SGHNT and CDR2 YENEEA. Trimming removed 0 bases from V and 5 bases from J, with 10 bases in between.

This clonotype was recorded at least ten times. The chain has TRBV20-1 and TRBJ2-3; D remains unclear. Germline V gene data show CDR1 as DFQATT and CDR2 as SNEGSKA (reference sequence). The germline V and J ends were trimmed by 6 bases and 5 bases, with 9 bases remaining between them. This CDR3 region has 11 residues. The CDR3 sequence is CSAIVRDTQYF. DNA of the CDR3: TGCAGTGCCATAGTAAGAGATACGCAGTATTTT.

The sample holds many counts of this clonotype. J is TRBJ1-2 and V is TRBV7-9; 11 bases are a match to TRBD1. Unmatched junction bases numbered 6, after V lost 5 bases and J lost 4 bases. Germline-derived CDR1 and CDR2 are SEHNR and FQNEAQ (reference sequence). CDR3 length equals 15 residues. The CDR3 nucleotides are TGTGCCAGCAGCATGGGACAGGGGGGCCGCTATGGCTACACCTTC. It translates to CASSMGQGGRYGYTF.

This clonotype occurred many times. CDR3 nucleotide sequence: TGTGCCAGCAGTTTATCGGCGGGGGCCCATGTCACGCAGTATTTT. Translated, it gives CASSLSAGAHVTQYF. V gene TRBV27 combines with J gene TRBJ2-3; D possibly corresponds to TRBD2 (7 bases). CDR3 length: 15 residues. Trimming took off 0 bases at V and 9 bases at J, with 16 bases between the two ends. Germline V gene lookup returns CDR1 MNHEY and CDR2 SMNVEV (reference sequence).

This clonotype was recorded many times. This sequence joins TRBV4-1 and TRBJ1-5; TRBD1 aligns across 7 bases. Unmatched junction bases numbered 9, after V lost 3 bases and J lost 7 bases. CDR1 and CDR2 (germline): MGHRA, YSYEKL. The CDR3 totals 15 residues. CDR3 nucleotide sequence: TGCGCCAGCAGCCACGACTCGGGAGGGGGCCAGCCCCAGCATTTT. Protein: CASSHDSGGGQPQHF.